Shown below are 20 T cell receptor beta chains from a single sample sequenced in a study of control samples from healthy donors and cancer patients. Sequencing was performed with immunoSEQ multiplex PCR; in TCRdb, only in-frame clones are kept and a portion is missing. This table has about 180,000 clones, roughly 89% appearing once. The sample was blood. All receptors derive from a woman aged 45-65 years in good health.

CDR3 in amino acids: CASRPFRTGNKLFF. In nucleotides, the CDR3 is TGTGCCAGCAGGCCCTTCCGGACAGGAAACAAACTGTTTTTT. The rearrangement links TRBV6-5 to TRBJ1-4; 7 bases are shared with TRBD1. V dropped 6 bases and J dropped 11; count of bases not matched to a gene: 12. CDR3 length: 14 residues. CDR1 and CDR2 from the germline V gene are MNHEY and SVGAGI.

This clone was seen once. This chain connects TRBV4-1 to TRBJ1-2, with unresolved D. There are 15 residues in the CDR3. Germline V gives CDR1 MGHRA, CDR2 YSYEKL. Trimming cost V 1 base and J 1 base, with 10 bases left between them. The CDR3 spells CASSQAGGVNYGYTF. The CDR3 DNA reads as TGCGCCAGCAGCCAAGCGGGCGGAGTTAACTATGGCTACACCTTC.

The CDR3 spells CASSVRDRNTDTQYF. In DNA, the CDR3 is TGCGCCAGCAGCGTCAGGGACCGGAACACAGATACGCAGTATTTT. The V gene is TRBV5-1, the J gene TRBJ2-3; D is perhaps TRBD1 or TRBD2 (5 bases each). There are 15 residues in the CDR3. V lost 4 bases to trimming and J lost 2 bases, with 14 bases between them. The V gene's germline CDR1 is SGHRS and CDR2 YFSETQ.

The rearrangement joins TRBV12-3 or TRBV12-4 to TRBJ2-1; 7 bases fit TRBD2. V was pared by 6 bases and J by 6 bases, with 5 bases of the junction left unmatched. The CDR3 runs 13 residues. The chain's CDR3 is CASSSGTTNEQFF. The CDR3 nucleotides are TGTGCCAGCAGCAGCGGGACTACCAATGAGCAGTTCTTC.

In this sample, this clone turned up a few times. The rearrangement links TRBV11-2 to TRBJ2-5, with no clear D. Trimming pared 4 bases from V and 3 bases from J, leaving 3 bases between. CDR1 SGHAT and CDR2 FQNNGV come from the germline V gene. CDR3 length: 11 amino acids. CDR3 bases: TGTGCCAGCAGCTCGAAAGAGACCCAGTACTTC. It yields the protein CASSSKETQYF. The full variable domain, completed using reference TRBV11-2 and TRBJ2-5, is EAGVAQSPRYKIIEKRQSVAFWCNPISGHATLYWYQQILGQGPKLLIQFQNNGVVDDSQLPKDRFSAERLKGVDSTLKIQPAKLEDSAVYLCASSSKETQYFGPGTRLLVL.

This chain uses TRBV5-1 with TRBJ1-2; 8 nucleotides agree with TRBD1. V lost 4 bases, J lost 5 bases, and 13 bases stayed unmatched. Germline V lookup: CDR1 SGHRS, CDR2 YFSETQ. This CDR3 contains 16 residues. The DNA for the CDR3 is TGCGCCAGCAGCAAACTCTCCCCAGGGGGCGGTTATGGCTACACCTTC. As protein: CASSKLSPGGGYGYTF. Full variable domain (rest looked up from reference TRBV5-1 and TRBJ1-2): KAGVTQTPRYLIKTRGQQVTLSCSPISGHRSVSWYQQTPGQGLQFLFEYFSETQRNKGNFPGRFSGRQFSNSRSEMNVSTLELGDSALYLCASSKLSPGGGYGYTFGSGTRLTVV.

This chain connects TRBV28 to TRBJ1-2; D gene unclear. The CDR3 sequence is 17 residues long. Germline values: CDR1 MDHEN, CDR2 SYDVKM. Trimming left V 3 bases short and J 0 bases short, with 17 bases between. CDR3 residues: CASSFGQSSYSNYGYTF. The CDR3 coding sequence is TGTGCCAGCAGTTTCGGGCAGTCCTCTTATTCTAACTATGGCTACACCTTC.

The J gene is TRBJ1-4, the V gene TRBV4-3; D is perhaps TRBD1 (6 bases). Trimming removed 4 bases at V and 6 bases at J, with 18 bases between. This CDR3 has 16 residues. The germline CDR1 and CDR2 sequences are LGHNA and YSLEER. CDR3 DNA sequence: TGCGCCAGCAGCCGTAGATGGGGGGGCGCGGATGAAAAACTGTTTTTT. Its protein is CASSRRWGGADEKLFF.

This chain uses TRBV7-2 with TRBJ1-2; weak D call: TRBD1 (5 bases). The V gene lost 3 bases and the J gene lost 2 bases, with 7 bases spanning the gap. CDR1 SGHTA and CDR2 FQGNSA come from the germline V gene. The CDR3 sequence is 13 residues long. CDR3 loop: CASSFDRNYGYTF. CDR3 bases: TGTGCCAGCAGCTTTGACAGAAACTATGGCTACACCTTC. The full variable domain, with the rest looked up from reference TRBV7-2 and TRBJ1-2, is GAGVSQSPSNKVTEKGKDVELRCDPISGHTALYWYRQSLGQGLEFLIYFQGNSAPDKSGLPSDRFSAERTGGSVSTLTIQRTQQEDSAVYLCASSFDRNYGYTFGSGTRLTVV.

The chain carries TRBV3-1 (or the pseudogene TRBV3-2) and TRBJ1-2; tentative D call: TRBD1 (6 bases). CDR1 LGHDT and CDR2 YNNKEL come from the germline V gene (reference sequence). CDR3 length: 13 residues. Trimming removed 10 bases from V and 6 bases from J, with 18 bases in between. The chain's CDR3 is CATRAGASNGYTF. Written as DNA, the CDR3 is TGTGCCACCAGGGCGGGGGCGTCGAATGGCTACACCTTC.

V is TRBV2 and J is TRBJ1-1; 8 bases map to TRBD1. The CDR3 consists of 14 residues. Germline CDR1 reads SNHLY; CDR2 reads FYNNEI. Germline trimming cut 6 bases from V and 5 bases from J; bases unmatched to any gene: 8. CDR3 residues: CASRAGGASTEAFF. The DNA of the CDR3 is TGTGCCAGCAGAGCAGGGGGCGCAAGTACTGAAGCTTTCTTT.

The chain has TRBV7-9 and TRBJ2-1, with 12 bases identical to TRBD1. This CDR3 contains 20 residues. Germline V gives CDR1 SEHNR, CDR2 FQNEAQ (reference sequence). V lost 7 bases to trimming and J lost 0 bases; unmatched junction nucleotides: 16. The CDR3 here is CASTKAGTGGSLSSYNEQFF. For the CDR3, the DNA is TGTGCCAGCACCAAAGCCGGGACAGGGGGCTCCCTCAGCTCCTACAATGAGCAGTTCTTC.

This clone was recorded once. The rearrangement links TRBV19 to TRBJ1-1; D may be TRBD1 (6 bases). Germline-derived CDR1 and CDR2 are LNHDA and SQIVND (reference sequence). V shed 6 bases and J shed 1 base, with 12 bases lying between them. CDR3 size: 14 residues. CDR3 DNA sequence: TGTGCCAGTAGCTCATCGACAGGGAACACTGAAGCTTTCTTT. Protein sequence: CASSSSTGNTEAFF.

This chain joins TRBV7-2 and TRBJ2-3, with TRBD2 identical over 9 bases. V lost 3 bases, J lost 11 bases, and 12 bases stayed unmatched. CDR3 size: 15 residues. The germline V gene has CDR1 SGHTA and CDR2 FQGNSA. As DNA, the CDR3 is TGTGCCAGCAGCTTCAGAGCGGGGGGCACCAGGGGGCAGTATTTT. This gives the protein CASSFRAGGTRGQYF.

This chain uses TRBV7-9 with TRBJ2-3; D tentatively fits TRBD1 or TRBD2 (6 bases each). V lost 2 bases and J 3 bases, leaving 15 bases between the germline ends. This CDR3 has 16 amino acids. CDR1 is SEHNR, CDR2 FQNEAQ, per germline (reference sequence). CDR3 sequence: CASSLSGGMRTDTQYF. In DNA, the CDR3 is TGTGCCAGCAGCTTATCCGGGGGCATGCGAACAGATACGCAGTATTTT.

The V and J genes are TRBV7-9 and TRBJ1-6; D is unresolved. Per the germline V gene, CDR1 is SEHNR and CDR2 is FQNEAQ (reference sequence). Between the trimmed V and J ends, which lost 1 base and 5 bases, there was a span of 6 bases. The CDR3 extends over 14 amino acids. For the CDR3, the DNA is TGTGCCAGCAGCTTAGACAGCAATAATTCACCCCTCCACTTT. Translation: CASSLDSNNSPLHF.

This chain links TRBV20-1 with TRBJ1-1, with D unclear. V was pared by 3 bases and J by 6 bases, with 11 bases between. Germline CDR1 is DFQATT and CDR2 is SNEGSKA (reference sequence). The CDR3 totals 12 residues. The CDR3 here is CSASDDNPEAFF. The DNA for the CDR3 is TGCAGTGCTAGTGACGACAATCCTGAAGCTTTCTTT.

V usage is TRBV6-5 and J usage is TRBJ1-3; possibly TRBD1 for D (5 bases). With 6 bases removed from V and 4 bases from J, the gap between germline ends came to 10 bases. The CDR3 consists of 13 residues. The germline V gene encodes CDR1 MNHEY and CDR2 SVGAGI. CDR3 nucleotide sequence: TGTGCCAGCAGGGGGACGGAAGGAAACACCATATATTTT. Its protein product is CASRGTEGNTIYF.

The chain joins TRBV2 to TRBJ1-2; no firm D call. CDR1 SNHLY and CDR2 FYNNEI come from the germline V gene. This CDR3 has 13 residues. Trimming pared 5 bases from V and 5 bases from J, leaving 12 bases between. DNA for the CDR3: TGTGCCAGCAGTACGAACAGACCTTATGGCTACACCTTC. As protein: CASSTNRPYGYTF.

This chain connects TRBV9 to TRBJ1-6; perhaps TRBD1 as D (5 bases). The CDR3 loop spans 14 amino acids. Per germline, CDR1 SGDLS and CDR2 YYNGEE. V lost 0 bases and J lost 10, with 11 bases in between. The CDR3 coding sequence is TGTGCCAGCAGCGTAGTTGGGGCCGACTCACCCCTCCACTTT. Encoded protein: CASSVVGADSPLHF.